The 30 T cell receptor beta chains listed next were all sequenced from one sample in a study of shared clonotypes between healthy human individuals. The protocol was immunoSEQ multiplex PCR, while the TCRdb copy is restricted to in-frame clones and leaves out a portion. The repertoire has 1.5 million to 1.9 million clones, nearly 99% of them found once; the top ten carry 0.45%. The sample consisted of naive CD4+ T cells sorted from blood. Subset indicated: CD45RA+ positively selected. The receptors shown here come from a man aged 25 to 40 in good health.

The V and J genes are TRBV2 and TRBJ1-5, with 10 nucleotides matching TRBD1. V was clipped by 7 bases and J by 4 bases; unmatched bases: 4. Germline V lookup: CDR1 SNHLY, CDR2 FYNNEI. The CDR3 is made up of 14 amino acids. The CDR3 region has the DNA TGTGCCAGCACCTGGGGACAGGGGAATCAGCCCCAGCATTTT. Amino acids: CASTWGQGNQPQHF.

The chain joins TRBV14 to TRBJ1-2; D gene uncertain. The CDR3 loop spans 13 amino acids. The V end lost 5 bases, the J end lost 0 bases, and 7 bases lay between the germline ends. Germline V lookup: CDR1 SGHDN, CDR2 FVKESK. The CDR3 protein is CASSLIPNYGYTF. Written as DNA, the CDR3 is TGTGCCAGCAGCTTAATACCTAACTATGGCTACACCTTC.

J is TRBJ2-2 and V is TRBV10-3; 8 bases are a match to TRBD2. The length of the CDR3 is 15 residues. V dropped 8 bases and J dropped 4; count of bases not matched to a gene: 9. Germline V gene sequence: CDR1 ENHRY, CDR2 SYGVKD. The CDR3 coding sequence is TGTGCCATCCCTACCGGACTAGCAATCACCGGGGAGCTGTTTTTT. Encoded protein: CAIPTGLAITGELFF.

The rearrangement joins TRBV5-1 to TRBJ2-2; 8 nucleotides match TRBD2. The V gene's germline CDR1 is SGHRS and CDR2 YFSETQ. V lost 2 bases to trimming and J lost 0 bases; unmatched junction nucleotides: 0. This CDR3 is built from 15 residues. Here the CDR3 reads CASSFGRANTGELFF. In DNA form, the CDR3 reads TGCGCCAGCAGCTTCGGGAGGGCGAACACCGGGGAGCTGTTTTTT.

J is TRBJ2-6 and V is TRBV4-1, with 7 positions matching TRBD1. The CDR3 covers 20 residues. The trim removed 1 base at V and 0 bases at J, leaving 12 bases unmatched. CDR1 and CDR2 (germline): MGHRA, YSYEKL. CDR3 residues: CASSQALSQGGGSGANVLTF. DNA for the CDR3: TGCGCCAGCAGCCAAGCCCTAAGTCAAGGGGGCGGCTCTGGGGCCAACGTCCTGACTTTC.

DNA for the CDR3: TGTGCCAGCTCACCACCAAGGACATCTGGGGCCAACGTCCTGACTTTC. As protein: CASSPPRTSGANVLTF. This chain connects TRBV18 to TRBJ2-6, with D perhaps TRBD1 (5 bases). V was cut by 0 bases and J by 1 base, with 7 bases left in between. In germline, CDR1 is KGHSH, CDR2 LQKENI. The CDR3 length is 16 residues.

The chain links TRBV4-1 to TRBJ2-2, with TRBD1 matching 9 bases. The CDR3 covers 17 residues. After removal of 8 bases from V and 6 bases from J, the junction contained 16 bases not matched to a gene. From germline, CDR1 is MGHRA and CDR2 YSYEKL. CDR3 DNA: TGCGCCAGCGAGCAGGACAGGGGTCGCGGAAACGCCGGGGAGCTGTTTTTT. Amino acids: CASEQDRGRGNAGELFF.

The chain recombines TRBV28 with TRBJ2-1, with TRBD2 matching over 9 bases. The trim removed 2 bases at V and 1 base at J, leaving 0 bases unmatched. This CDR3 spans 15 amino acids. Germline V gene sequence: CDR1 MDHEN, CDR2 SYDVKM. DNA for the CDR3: TGTGCCAGCAGTTTACTAGCGGGATCCTACAATGAGCAGTTCTTC. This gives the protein CASSLLAGSYNEQFF. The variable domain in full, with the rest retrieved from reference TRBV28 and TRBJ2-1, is DVKVTQSSRYLVKRTGEKVFLECVQDMDHENMFWYRQDPGLGLRLIYFSYDVKMKEKGDIPEGYSVSREKKERFSLILESASTNQTSMYLCASSLLAGSYNEQFFGPGTRLTVL.

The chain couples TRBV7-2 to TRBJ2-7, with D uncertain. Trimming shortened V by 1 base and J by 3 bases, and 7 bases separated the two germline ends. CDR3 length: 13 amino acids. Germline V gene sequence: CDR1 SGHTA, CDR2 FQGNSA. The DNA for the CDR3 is TGTGCCAGCAGCTTAGGCCAATACTACGAGCAGTACTTC. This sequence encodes CASSLGQYYEQYF.

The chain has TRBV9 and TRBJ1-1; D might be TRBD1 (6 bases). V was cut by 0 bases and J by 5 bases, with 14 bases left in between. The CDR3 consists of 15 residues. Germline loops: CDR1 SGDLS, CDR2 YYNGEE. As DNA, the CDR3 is TGTGCCAGCAGCGTAGTTGTAGGGGGTACGACTGAAGCTTTCTTT. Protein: CASSVVVGGTTEAFF.

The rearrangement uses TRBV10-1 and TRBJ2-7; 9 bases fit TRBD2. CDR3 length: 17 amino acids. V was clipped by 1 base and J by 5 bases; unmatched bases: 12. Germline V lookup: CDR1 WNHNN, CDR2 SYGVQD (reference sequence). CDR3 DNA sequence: TGCGCCAGCAGTGAGTTGGGTTTAGGTAGCGGGAGCAACGAGCAGTACTTC. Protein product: CASSELGLGSGSNEQYF.

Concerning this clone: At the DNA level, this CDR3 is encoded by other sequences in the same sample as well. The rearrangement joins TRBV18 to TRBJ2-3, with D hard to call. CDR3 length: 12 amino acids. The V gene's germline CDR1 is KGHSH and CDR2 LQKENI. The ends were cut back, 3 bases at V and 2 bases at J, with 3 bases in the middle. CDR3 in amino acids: CASSPYTDTQYF. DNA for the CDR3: TGTGCCAGCTCACCTTACACAGATACGCAGTATTTT.

DNA for the CDR3: TGTGCCAGCAGCGTAGGGCCCTCCCAGACAGCCTACGAGCAGTACTTC. Translating it yields CASSVGPSQTAYEQYF. The genes are TRBV9 and TRBJ2-7; possibly TRBD1 for D (5 bases). Germline values: CDR1 SGDLS, CDR2 YYNGEE. This CDR3 region has 16 residues. Trimming removed 0 bases from V and 2 bases from J, with 15 bases in between.

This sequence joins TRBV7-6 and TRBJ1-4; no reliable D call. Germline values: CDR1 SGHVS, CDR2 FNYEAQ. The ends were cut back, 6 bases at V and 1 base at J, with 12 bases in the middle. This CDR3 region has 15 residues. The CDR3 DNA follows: TGTGCCAGCAGTTTAACACCGCTAACTAATGAAAAACTGTTTTTT. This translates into CASSLTPLTNEKLFF.

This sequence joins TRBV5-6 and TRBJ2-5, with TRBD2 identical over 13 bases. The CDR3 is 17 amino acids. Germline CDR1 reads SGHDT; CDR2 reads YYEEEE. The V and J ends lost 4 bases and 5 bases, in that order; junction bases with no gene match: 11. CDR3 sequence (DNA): TGTGCCAGCAGCCGGCTCGGGACTAGCGGGACCTTGGAGACCCAGTACTTC. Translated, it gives CASSRLGTSGTLETQYF.

The CDR3 nucleotides are TGTGCCAGCGGGGAGCGGCTCTACGAGCAGTACTTC. Translation gives CASGERLYEQYF. This chain connects TRBV7-8 to TRBJ2-7, with D maybe TRBD2 (5 bases). The germline V gene encodes CDR1 SGHVS and CDR2 FQNEAQ. Trimming left V 8 bases short and J 3 bases short, with 11 bases between. The length of the CDR3 is 12 residues.

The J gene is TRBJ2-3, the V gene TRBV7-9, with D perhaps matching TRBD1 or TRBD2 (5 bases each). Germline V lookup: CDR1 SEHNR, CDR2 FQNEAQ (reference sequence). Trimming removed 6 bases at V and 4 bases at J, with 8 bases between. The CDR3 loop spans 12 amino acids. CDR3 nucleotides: TGTGCCAGCAGAGGGGAGCCAGATACGCAGTATTTT. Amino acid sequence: CASRGEPDTQYF.

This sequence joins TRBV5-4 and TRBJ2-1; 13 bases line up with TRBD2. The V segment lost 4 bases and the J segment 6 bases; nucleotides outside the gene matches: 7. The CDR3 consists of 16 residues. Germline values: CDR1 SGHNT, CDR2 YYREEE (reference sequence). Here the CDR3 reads CASSRGLAGVLNEQFF. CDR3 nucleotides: TGTGCCAGCAGCCGAGGACTAGCGGGAGTTCTCAATGAGCAGTTCTTC.

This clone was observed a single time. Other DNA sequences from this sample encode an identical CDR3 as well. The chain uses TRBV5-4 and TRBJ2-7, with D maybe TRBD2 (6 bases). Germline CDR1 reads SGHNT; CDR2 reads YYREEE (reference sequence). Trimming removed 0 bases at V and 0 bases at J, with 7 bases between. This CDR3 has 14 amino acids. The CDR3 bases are TGTGCCAGCAGCTTGGGGCGGGACTCCTACGAGCAGTACTTC. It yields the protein CASSLGRDSYEQYF.

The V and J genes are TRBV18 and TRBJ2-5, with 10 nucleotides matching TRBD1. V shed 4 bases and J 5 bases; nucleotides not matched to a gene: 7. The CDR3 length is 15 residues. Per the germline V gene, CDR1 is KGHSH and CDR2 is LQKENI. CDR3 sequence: CASSRSTGGRETQYF. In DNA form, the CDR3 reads TGTGCCAGCTCACGATCGACAGGGGGCCGGGAGACCCAGTACTTC.

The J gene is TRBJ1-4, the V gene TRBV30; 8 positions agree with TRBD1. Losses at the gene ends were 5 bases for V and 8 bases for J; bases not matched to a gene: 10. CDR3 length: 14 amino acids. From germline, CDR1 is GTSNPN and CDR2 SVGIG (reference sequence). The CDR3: CAWRKTGAGEKLFF. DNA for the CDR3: TGTGCCTGGCGAAAGACAGGGGCGGGAGAAAAACTGTTTTTT.

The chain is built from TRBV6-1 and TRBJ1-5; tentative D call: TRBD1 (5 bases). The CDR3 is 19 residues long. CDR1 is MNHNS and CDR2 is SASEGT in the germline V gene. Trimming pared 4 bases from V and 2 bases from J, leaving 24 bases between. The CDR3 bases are TGTGCCAGCAGTGTACAGTCCTCATGGGGTTGGGGGGGCAATCAGCCCCAGCATTTT. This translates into CASSVQSSWGWGGNQPQHF.

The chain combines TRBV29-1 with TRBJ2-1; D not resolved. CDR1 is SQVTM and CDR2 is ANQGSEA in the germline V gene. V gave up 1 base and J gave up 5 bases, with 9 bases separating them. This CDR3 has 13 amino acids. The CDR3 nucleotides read TGCAGCGTTGAAGTCCATTTTGACAATGAGCAGTTCTTC. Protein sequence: CSVEVHFDNEQFF.

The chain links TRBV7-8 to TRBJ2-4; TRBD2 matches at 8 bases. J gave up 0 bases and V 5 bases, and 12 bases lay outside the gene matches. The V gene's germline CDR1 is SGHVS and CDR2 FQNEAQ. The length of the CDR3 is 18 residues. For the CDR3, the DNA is TGTGCCAGCAGCCTTTTACGGGAGGGCCTTACAGCCAAAAACATTCAGTACTTC. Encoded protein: CASSLLREGLTAKNIQYF.

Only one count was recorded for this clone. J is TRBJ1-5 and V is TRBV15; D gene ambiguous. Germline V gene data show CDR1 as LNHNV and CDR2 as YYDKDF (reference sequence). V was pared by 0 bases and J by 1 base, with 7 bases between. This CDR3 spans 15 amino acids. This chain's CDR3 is CATSREGTSNQPQHF. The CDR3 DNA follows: TGTGCCACCAGCAGAGAGGGCACCAGCAATCAGCCCCAGCATTTT.

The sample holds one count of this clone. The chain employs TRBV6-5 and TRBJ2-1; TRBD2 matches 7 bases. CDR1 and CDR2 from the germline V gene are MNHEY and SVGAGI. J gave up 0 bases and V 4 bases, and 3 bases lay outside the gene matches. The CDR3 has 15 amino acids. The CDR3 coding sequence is TGTGCCAGCAGTTGGAAGCGGGGCTCCTACAATGAGCAGTTCTTC. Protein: CASSWKRGSYNEQFF.

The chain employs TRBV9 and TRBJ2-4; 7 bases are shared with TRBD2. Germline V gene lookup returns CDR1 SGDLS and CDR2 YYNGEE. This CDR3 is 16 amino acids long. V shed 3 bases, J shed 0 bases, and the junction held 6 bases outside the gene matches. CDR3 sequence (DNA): TGTGCCAGCAGCGCCGGACTAGGGCTAGCCAAAAACATTCAGTACTTC. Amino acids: CASSAGLGLAKNIQYF.

CDR3 sequence (DNA): TGTGCCAGTAGCCCCCTAAGGTCCGGTTCGGTGCCCCTGAACACTGAAGCTTTCTTT. It yields the protein CASSPLRSGSVPLNTEAFF. The V and J genes are TRBV19 and TRBJ1-1; D gene uncertain. V was cut by 6 bases and J by 0 bases, with 26 bases left in between. Germline V CDR1 and CDR2: LNHDA, SQIVND (reference sequence). The CDR3 spans 19 residues.

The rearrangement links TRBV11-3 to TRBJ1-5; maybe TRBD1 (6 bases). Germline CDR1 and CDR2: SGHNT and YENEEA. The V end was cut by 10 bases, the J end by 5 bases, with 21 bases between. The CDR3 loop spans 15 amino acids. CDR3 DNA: TGTGCCACCACTGAGGTGGGACAATTCCATCAGCCCCAGCATTTT. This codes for CATTEVGQFHQPQHF.

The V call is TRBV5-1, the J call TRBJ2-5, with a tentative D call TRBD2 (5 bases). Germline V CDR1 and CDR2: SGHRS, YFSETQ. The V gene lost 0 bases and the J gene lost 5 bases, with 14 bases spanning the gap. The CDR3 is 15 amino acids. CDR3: CASSLVMLGGETQYF. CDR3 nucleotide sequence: TGCGCCAGCAGCTTGGTGATGCTAGGAGGTGAGACCCAGTACTTC.